This T cell receptor (beta chain) was captured in a study of a mutant IDH1 vaccine in newly diagnosed glioma. The wider study: The study gave patients eight vaccinations in weeks 1, 3, 5, 7, 11, 15, 19, 23.

Profiling relied on immunoSEQ multiplex PCR, and the TCRdb table lists in-frame clones only, not all of them. This sample has more than 50,000 clones; approximately 89% occur once, and the top ten carry 1.5% to 2.5%. The time point is: week 11, during vaccination. Each vaccine dose was 300 ug of mutant IDH1 20-mer peptide, with topical imiquimod. Astrocytomas found in donors were new, WHO grade 3 or 4, IDH1-mutant and ATRX-lost. This CDR3 has 15 amino acids. V shed 5 bases and J shed 3 bases, with 17 bases lying between them. Germline V lookup: CDR1 SGHTS, CDR2 YDEGEE. With regard to this clone: The antigen is undetermined.

This chain joins TRBV5-8 and TRBJ2-5; D is possibly TRBD1 (6 bases). This sequence originates from a middle-aged man with glioma. Sequencing was performed on PBMCs, taken from a glioma patient whose treatment included an IDH1 peptide vaccine. CDR3: CASRLWGRPKETQYF. In DNA form, the CDR3 reads TGTGCCAGCAGGCTTTGGGGGCGGCCGAAAGAGACCCAGTACTTC.